Sequencing of this TCR beta chain was carried out in a study of T cells in Graves' hyperthyroidism and ophthalmopathy. Of note for this clonotype: Its antigen is currently unknown.

General study results and limits: It was a median approximately six months before onset that the model predicted ophthalmopathy.

Trimming removed 6 bases from V and 7 bases from J; junction bases left unmatched: 13. Germline V gene lookup returns CDR1 MDHEN and CDR2 SYDVKM. CDR3 size: 15 residues. Template material for amplifying TCR beta CDR3 regions consisted of RNA transcripts. The TCR CDR3 was amplified in a first-round RT-PCR using the HTBI primer set. TCRdb independently ran MiXCR on the multiplex PCR reads; one entry per CDR3 protein. The sample gives under 250,000 distinct CDR3 sequences, approximately 25% of which show up once; about a third is in the top ten. The V and J genes are TRBV28 and TRBJ2-7; 9 bases are shared with TRBD1. The clonotype was recovered from a woman aged 40 to 55 with Graves' ophthalmopathy. Source material: blood. The CDR3 sequence is CASSPLTGGLREQYF. The DNA for the CDR3 is TGTGCCAGCAGCCCACTGACAGGGGGTCTGAGGGAGCAGTACTTC.